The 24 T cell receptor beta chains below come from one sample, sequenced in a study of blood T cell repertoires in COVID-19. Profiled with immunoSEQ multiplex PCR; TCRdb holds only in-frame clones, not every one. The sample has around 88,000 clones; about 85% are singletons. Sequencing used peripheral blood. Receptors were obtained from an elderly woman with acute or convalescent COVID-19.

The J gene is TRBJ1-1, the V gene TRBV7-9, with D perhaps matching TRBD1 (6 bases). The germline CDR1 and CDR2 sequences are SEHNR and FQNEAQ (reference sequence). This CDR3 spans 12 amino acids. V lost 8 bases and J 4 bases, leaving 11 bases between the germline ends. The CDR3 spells CASRARGTEAFF. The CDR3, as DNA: TGTGCCAGCCGGGCCAGGGGCACTGAAGCTTTCTTT.

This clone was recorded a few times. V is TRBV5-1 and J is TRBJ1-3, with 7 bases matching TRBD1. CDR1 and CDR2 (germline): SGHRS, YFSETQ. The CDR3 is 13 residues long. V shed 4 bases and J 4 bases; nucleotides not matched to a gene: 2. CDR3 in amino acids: CASSPDRGNTIYF. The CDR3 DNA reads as TGCGCCAGCAGCCCGGACAGGGGAAACACCATATATTTT.

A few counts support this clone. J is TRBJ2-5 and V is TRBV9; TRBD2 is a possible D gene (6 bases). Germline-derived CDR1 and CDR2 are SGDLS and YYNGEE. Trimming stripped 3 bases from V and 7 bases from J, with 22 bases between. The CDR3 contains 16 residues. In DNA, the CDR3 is TGTGCCAGCAGCGGAGACTCCCCGGGCTCCGGGAGGACCCAGTACTTC. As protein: CASSGDSPGSGRTQYF.

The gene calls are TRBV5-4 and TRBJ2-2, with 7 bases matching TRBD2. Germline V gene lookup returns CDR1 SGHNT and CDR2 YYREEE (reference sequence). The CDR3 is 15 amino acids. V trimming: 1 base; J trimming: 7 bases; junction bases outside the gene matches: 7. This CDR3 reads CASSLLAGRSGELFF. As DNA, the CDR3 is TGTGCCAGCAGCTTGTTAGCCGGGAGGAGCGGGGAGCTGTTTTTT.

The CDR3 DNA is TGTGCCAGTAGTGCAACTAGCGGGCATTACAATGAGCAGTTCTTC. This translates into CASSATSGHYNEQFF. The chain carries TRBV19 and TRBJ2-1, with 9 bases matching TRBD2. Germline V gene sequence: CDR1 LNHDA, CDR2 SQIVND (reference sequence). The CDR3 extends over 15 amino acids. V lost 5 bases to trimming and J lost 4 bases; unmatched junction nucleotides: 6.

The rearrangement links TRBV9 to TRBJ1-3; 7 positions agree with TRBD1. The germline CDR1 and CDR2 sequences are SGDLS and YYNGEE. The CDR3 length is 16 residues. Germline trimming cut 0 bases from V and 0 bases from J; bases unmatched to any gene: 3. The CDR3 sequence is CASSVGDSVSGNTIYF. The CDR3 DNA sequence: TGTGCCAGCAGCGTAGGGGACAGCGTCTCTGGAAACACCATATATTTT.

CDR3 DNA: TGTGCCACCAGTGATCTGGGGGGGGGCCATACGAATGAGCAGTTCTTC. Encoded protein: CATSDLGGGHTNEQFF. The chain links TRBV24-1 to TRBJ2-1, with a weak D call TRBD2 (7 bases). The length of the CDR3 is 16 residues. CDR1 is KGHDR and CDR2 is SFDVKD in the germline V gene. Trimming shortened V by 3 bases and J by 7 bases, and 18 bases separated the two germline ends.

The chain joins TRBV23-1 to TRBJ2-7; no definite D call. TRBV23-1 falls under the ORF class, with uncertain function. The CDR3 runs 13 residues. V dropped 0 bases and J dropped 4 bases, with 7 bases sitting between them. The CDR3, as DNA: TGCGCCAGCAGTCAATCCCCCAATTACGAGCAGTACTTC. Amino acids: CASSQSPNYEQYF.

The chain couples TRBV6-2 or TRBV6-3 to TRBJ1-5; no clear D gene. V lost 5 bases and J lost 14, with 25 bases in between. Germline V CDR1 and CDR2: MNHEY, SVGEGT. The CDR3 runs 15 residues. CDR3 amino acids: CASSVPPRFRREEHF. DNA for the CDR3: TGTGCCAGCAGTGTACCTCCTAGATTTCGTAGGGAGGAGCATTTT.

The CDR3, as DNA: TGTGCCAGCTCACCACCGGAAGGGAGGTCCCTTTCGGGAGCTTTCTTT. Amino acids: CASSPPEGRSLSGAFF. The V and J genes are TRBV18 and TRBJ1-1; no clear D. There are 16 residues in the CDR3. V dropped 0 bases and J dropped 10 bases, with 21 bases sitting between them. CDR1 and CDR2 (germline): KGHSH, LQKENI.

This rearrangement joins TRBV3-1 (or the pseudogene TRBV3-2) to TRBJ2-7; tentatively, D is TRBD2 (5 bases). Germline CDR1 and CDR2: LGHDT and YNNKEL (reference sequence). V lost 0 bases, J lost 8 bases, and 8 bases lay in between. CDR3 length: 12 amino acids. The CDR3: CASSQDRGQQYF. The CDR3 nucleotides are TGTGCCAGCAGCCAAGATCGGGGTCAGCAGTACTTC.

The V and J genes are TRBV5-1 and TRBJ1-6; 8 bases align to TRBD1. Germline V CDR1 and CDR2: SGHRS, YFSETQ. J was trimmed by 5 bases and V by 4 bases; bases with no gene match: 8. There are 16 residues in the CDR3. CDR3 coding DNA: TGCGCCAGCAGCCCACCCGGGACAGGTCATAATTCACCCCTCCACTTT. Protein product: CASSPPGTGHNSPLHF.

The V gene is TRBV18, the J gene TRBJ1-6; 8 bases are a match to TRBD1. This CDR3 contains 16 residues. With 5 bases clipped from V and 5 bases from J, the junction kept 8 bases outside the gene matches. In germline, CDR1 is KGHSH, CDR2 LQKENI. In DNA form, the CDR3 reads TGTGCCAGCTCAATTGGGCAGGGGGCAAATAATTCACCCCTCCACTTT. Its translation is CASSIGQGANNSPLHF.

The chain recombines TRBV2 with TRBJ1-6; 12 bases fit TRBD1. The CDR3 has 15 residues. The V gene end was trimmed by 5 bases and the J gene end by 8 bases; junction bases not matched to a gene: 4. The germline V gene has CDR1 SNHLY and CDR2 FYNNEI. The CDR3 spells CASSSGTGGYSPLHF. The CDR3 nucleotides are TGTGCCAGCAGTTCGGGGACAGGGGGCTATTCACCCCTCCACTTT. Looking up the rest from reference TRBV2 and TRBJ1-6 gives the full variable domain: EPEVTQTPSHQVTQMGQEVILRCVPISNHLYFYWYRQILGQKVEFLVSFYNNEISEKSEIFDDQFSVERPDGSNFTLKIRSTKLEDSAMYFCASSSGTGGYSPLHFGNGTRLTVT.

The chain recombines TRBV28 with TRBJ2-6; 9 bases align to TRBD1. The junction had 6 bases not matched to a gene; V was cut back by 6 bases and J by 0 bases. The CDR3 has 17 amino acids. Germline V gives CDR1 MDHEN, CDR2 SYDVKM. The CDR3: CASREGTGYSGANVLTF. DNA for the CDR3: TGTGCCAGCAGGGAAGGGACAGGGTACTCTGGGGCCAACGTCCTGACTTTC.

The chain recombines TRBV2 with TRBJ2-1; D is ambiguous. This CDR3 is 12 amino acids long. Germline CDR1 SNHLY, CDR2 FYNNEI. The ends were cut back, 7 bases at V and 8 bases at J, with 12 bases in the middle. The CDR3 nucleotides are TGTGCCAGCAAGCAAGAGGCACATGAGCAGTTCTTC. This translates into CASKQEAHEQFF.

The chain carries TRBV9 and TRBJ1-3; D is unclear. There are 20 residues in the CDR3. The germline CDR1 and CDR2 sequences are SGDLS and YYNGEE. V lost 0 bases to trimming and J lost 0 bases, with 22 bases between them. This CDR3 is CASSVGKRARAVYSGNTIYF. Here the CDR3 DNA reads TGTGCCAGCAGCGTAGGTAAGAGGGCTCGGGCCGTATACTCTGGAAACACCATATATTTT.

CDR3 region: CASSTRDSGVFF. The DNA for the CDR3 is TGCGCCAGCAGCACTCGGGACAGTGGAGTGTTCTTC. The rearrangement links TRBV5-1 to TRBJ2-1; 7 positions match TRBD1. Looked up from germline, CDR1 is SGHRS and CDR2 is YFSETQ. V dropped 4 bases and J dropped 15; count of bases not matched to a gene: 10. CDR3 length equals 12 residues.

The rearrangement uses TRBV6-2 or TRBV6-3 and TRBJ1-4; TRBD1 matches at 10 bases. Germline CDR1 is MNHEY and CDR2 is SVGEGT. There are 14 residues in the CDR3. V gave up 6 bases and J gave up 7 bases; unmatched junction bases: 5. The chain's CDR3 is CASSSTGGREKLFF. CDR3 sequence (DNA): TGTGCCAGCAGCTCGACAGGGGGCCGTGAAAAACTGTTTTTT.

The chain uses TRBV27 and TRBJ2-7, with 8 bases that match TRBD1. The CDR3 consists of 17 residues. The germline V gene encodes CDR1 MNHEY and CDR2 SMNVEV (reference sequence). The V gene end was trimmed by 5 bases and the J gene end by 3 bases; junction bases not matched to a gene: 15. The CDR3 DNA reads TGTGCCAGCAGTCCCCCCCTGGGGACAGGACCCTTCTACGAGCAGTACTTC. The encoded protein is CASSPPLGTGPFYEQYF.

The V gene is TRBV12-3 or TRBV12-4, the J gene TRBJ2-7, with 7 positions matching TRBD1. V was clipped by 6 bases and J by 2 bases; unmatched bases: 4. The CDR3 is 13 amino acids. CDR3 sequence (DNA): TGTGCCAGCAGCCGGGACAGCCCCTACGAGCAGTACTTC. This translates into CASSRDSPYEQYF.

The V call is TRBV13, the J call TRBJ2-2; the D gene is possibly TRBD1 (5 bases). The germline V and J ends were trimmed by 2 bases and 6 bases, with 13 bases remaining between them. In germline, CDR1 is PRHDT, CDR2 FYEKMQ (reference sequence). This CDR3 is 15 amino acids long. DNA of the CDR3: TGTGCCAGCAGCTTACGCAGGGTTGACGCCGGGGAGCTGTTTTTT. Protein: CASSLRRVDAGELFF. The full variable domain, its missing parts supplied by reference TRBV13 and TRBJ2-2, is AAGVIQSPRHLIKEKRETATLKCYPIPRHDTVYWYQQGPGQDPQFLISFYEKMQSDKGSIPDRFSAQQFSDYHSELNMSSLELGDSALYFCASSLRRVDAGELFFGEGSRLTVL.

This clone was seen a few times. The CDR3 region is CASSPPRGQGARETQYF. CDR3 DNA: TGTGCCAGCTCACCACCCCGCGGGCAGGGGGCTCGTGAGACCCAGTACTTC. The V call is TRBV18, the J call TRBJ2-5; 8 bases line up with TRBD1. This CDR3 contains 17 residues. With 0 bases clipped from V and 5 bases from J, the junction kept 11 bases outside the gene matches. In germline, CDR1 is KGHSH, CDR2 LQKENI. The variable domain in full, completed from reference TRBV18 and TRBJ2-5, reads NAGVMQNPRHLVRRRGQEARLRCSPMKGHSHVYWYRQLPEEGLKFMVYLQKENIIDESGMPKERFSAEFPKEGPSILRIQQVVRGDSAAYFCASSPPRGQGARETQYFGPGTRLLVL.

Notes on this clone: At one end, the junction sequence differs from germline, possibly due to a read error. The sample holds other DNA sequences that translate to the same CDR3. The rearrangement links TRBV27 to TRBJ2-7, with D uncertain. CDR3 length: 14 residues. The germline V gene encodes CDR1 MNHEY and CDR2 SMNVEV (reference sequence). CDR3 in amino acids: CASSLSRNYYEQYF. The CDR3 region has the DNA TGTGCCAGCAGTTTATCGAGAAACTACTACGAGCAATACTTC.